Sequencing of this T cell receptor beta chain was carried out in a study of blood T cells in healthy people across ages. Study-level results: There was no known CMV status for donors, so expanded clonotype changes were possibly confounded. Unsorted PBMCs blocked a conclusive comparison of naive and antigen-experienced cells.

The V gene lost 1 base and the J gene lost 7 bases, with 20 bases spanning the gap. Per the germline V gene, CDR1 is DFQATT and CDR2 is SNEGSKA (reference sequence). This CDR3 has 15 amino acids. The use of a sample-barcoded 5' primer and a J-beta primer mix characterized a second PCR of about 7 to 12 cycles. TCRdb reprocessed the 5' RACE reads with MiXCR, giving one entry per CDR3 protein. The sample holds about 1 million distinct CDR3 sequences, 40% to 55% seen once. This clonotype was seen a few times. Its antigen remains unknown. The V call is TRBV20-1, the J call TRBJ2-7; D perhaps matches TRBD1 (5 bases). Sequencing used blood. This receptor was taken from a woman aged 55 to 70 in good health. Written as DNA, the CDR3 is TGCAGTGCTAGAGGTCAGGACATCAGCTCGGTAGAGCAGTACTTC. It yields the protein CSARGQDISSVEQYF.